These 21 T cell receptor beta chains were all obtained from the same sample, sequenced in a study of cytomegalovirus exposure and HLA in healthy donors. TCRdb's table, derived via immunoSEQ multiplex PCR, lists solely in-frame clones and lacks some. The sample carries 150,000 or so clones, around 84% recorded once. Input material: PBMCs. Receptors originate from a human donor in good health.

The V call is TRBV6-5, the J call TRBJ2-2, with D uncertain. This CDR3 has 11 residues. The V end was cut by 2 bases, the J end by 7 bases, with 2 bases between. Per the germline V gene, CDR1 is MNHEY and CDR2 is SVGAGI. Here the CDR3 reads CASSYRGELFF. CDR3 in DNA: TGTGCCAGCAGTTACCGCGGGGAGCTGTTTTTT.

The chain couples TRBV2 to TRBJ2-2, with 9 positions matching TRBD2. The CDR3 totals 18 residues. The J segment lost 2 bases and the V segment lost 6 bases, leaving 13 bases of the junction unmatched. Germline-derived CDR1 and CDR2 are SNHLY and FYNNEI. CDR3 residues: CASSGGRADTPNTGELFF. Written as DNA, the CDR3 is TGTGCCAGCAGCGGCGGGAGGGCCGATACGCCTAACACCGGGGAGCTGTTTTTT.

This sequence joins TRBV5-1 and TRBJ2-2; 14 positions match TRBD2. CDR1 SGHRS and CDR2 YFSETQ come from the germline V gene. The CDR3 consists of 17 residues. Losses at the gene ends were 5 bases for V and 0 bases for J; bases not matched to a gene: 3. This CDR3 reads CASRSGLAGANTGELFF. As DNA, the CDR3 is TGCGCCAGCAGGTCGGGACTAGCGGGGGCGAACACCGGGGAGCTGTTTTTT.

In nucleotides, the CDR3 is TGTGCCAGCAGCTTAGCGGGAGGGAAAGAGACCCAGTACTTC. Its protein is CASSLAGGKETQYF. The chain links TRBV7-9 to TRBJ2-5, with 7 bases that match TRBD2. Per germline, CDR1 SEHNR and CDR2 FQNEAQ (reference sequence). Trimming took 0 bases from V and 3 from J; bases not matched to a gene: 1. The CDR3 runs 14 residues.

This clone appeared a single time. The V gene is TRBV7-2, the J gene TRBJ2-2; possible D gene TRBD1, 5 bases. The CDR3 sequence is 14 residues long. Looked up from germline, CDR1 is SGHTA and CDR2 is FQGNSA. V lost 8 bases and J lost 8, with 18 bases in between. The CDR3 loop is CASALVSAGGELFF. CDR3 DNA: TGTGCCAGCGCCCTCGTCAGCGCAGGGGGGGAGCTGTTTTTT.

This clone showed up just a few times. The chain carries TRBV7-9 and TRBJ1-1; 7 bases are shared with TRBD1. The germline CDR1 and CDR2 sequences are SEHNR and FQNEAQ (reference sequence). The V and J ends lost 6 bases and 6 bases, in that order; junction bases with no gene match: 7. The CDR3 covers 13 residues. The CDR3 sequence is CASSRTGAAEAFF. The CDR3 DNA follows: TGTGCCAGCAGTCGCACAGGGGCGGCTGAAGCTTTCTTT.

The chain has TRBV4-1 and TRBJ1-1; 7 bases match TRBD1. Germline-derived CDR1 and CDR2 are MGHRA and YSYEKL. This CDR3 comprises 13 residues. J lost 12 bases, V lost 3 bases, and 10 bases had no gene match. In DNA form, the CDR3 reads TGCGCCAGCAGCCAGGGTCCGGGACAGATCTCTTTCTTT. Its protein is CASSQGPGQISFF.

This clone was observed a few times. The sample holds other DNA sequences that translate to the same CDR3. V gene TRBV28 combines with J gene TRBJ2-7, with D perhaps TRBD1 (6 bases). V was clipped by 4 bases and J by 2 bases, with 12 bases between them. The CDR3 spans 14 residues. CDR1 and CDR2 from the germline V gene are MDHEN and SYDVKM. CDR3: CASSSAGQPYEQYF. The CDR3 DNA reads as TGTGCCAGCAGTTCCGCCGGACAGCCCTACGAGCAGTACTTC.

This clone appeared a single time. The chain has TRBV7-6 and TRBJ1-5; no reliable D call. The V end was cut by 5 bases, the J end by 0 bases, with 5 bases between. In germline, CDR1 is SGHVS, CDR2 FNYEAQ. The CDR3 loop spans 13 amino acids. This CDR3 reads CASSKYSNQPQHF. DNA of the CDR3: TGTGCCAGCAGCAAATATAGCAATCAGCCCCAGCATTTT. The variable domain in full, completed from reference TRBV7-6 and TRBJ1-5, reads GAGVSQSPRYKVTKRGQDVALRCDPISGHVSLYWYRQALGQGPEFLTYFNYEAQQDKSGLPNDRFSAERPEGSISTLTIQRTEQRDSAMYRCASSKYSNQPQHFGDGTRLSIL.

The V and J genes are TRBV30 and TRBJ2-1; no clear D gene. Between the trimmed V and J ends, which lost 4 bases and 0 bases, there was a span of 16 bases. CDR3 length: 16 amino acids. In germline, CDR1 is GTSNPN, CDR2 SVGIG (reference sequence). CDR3 in amino acids: CAWIQTFKSSYNEQFF. The CDR3 region has the DNA TGTGCCTGGATTCAAACTTTCAAGAGCTCCTACAATGAGCAGTTCTTC.

The J gene is TRBJ2-7, the V gene TRBV2; 11 bases agree with TRBD1. This CDR3 has 14 residues. The V gene's germline CDR1 is SNHLY and CDR2 FYNNEI. V lost 8 bases and J lost 2; bases outside the gene matches: 5. This chain's CDR3 is CASGRDRGAYEQYF. The CDR3 DNA reads TGTGCCAGCGGCCGGGACAGGGGGGCCTACGAGCAGTACTTC.

This clone was detected once. The gene calls are TRBV11-2 and TRBJ1-1, with D possibly being TRBD1 (6 bases). Trimming took 5 bases from V and 11 from J, leaving 21 bases between them. In germline, CDR1 is SGHAT, CDR2 FQNNGV. The CDR3 sequence is 14 residues long. Written as DNA, the CDR3 is TGTGCCAGCAGCCCATCAGGGGCCGGATCTAGGGCTTTCTTT. It yields the protein CASSPSGAGSRAFF. Filled out from reference TRBV11-2 and TRBJ1-1, the complete variable domain reads EAGVAQSPRYKIIEKRQSVAFWCNPISGHATLYWYQQILGQGPKLLIQFQNNGVVDDSQLPKDRFSAERLKGVDSTLKIQPAKLEDSAVYLCASSPSGAGSRAFFGQGTRLTVV.

The J gene is TRBJ1-2, the V gene TRBV6-5; D remains ambiguous. With 0 bases removed from V and 5 bases from J, the gap between germline ends came to 16 bases. The CDR3 loop spans 16 amino acids. Germline V lookup: CDR1 MNHEY, CDR2 SVGAGI. This chain's CDR3 is CASSYSGAPFPYGYTF. In DNA, the CDR3 is TGTGCCAGCAGTTACTCAGGAGCACCCTTCCCTTATGGCTACACCTTC.

The chain carries TRBV6-5 and TRBJ2-3; D unclear. Trimming took off 6 bases at V and 1 base at J, with 11 bases between the two ends. Looked up from germline, CDR1 is MNHEY and CDR2 is SVGAGI. The CDR3 is 14 amino acids. CDR3 DNA: TGTGCCAGCAGCCCCACCTACGGCACAGATACGCAGTATTTT. This gives the protein CASSPTYGTDTQYF.

V usage is TRBV4-2 and J usage is TRBJ1-5; D might be TRBD1 (5 bases). Trimming shortened V by 0 bases and J by 5 bases, and 11 bases separated the two germline ends. The CDR3 runs 15 residues. Looked up from germline, CDR1 is LGHNA and CDR2 is YNFKEQ. This CDR3 reads CASSQEGTGDQPQHF. CDR3 sequence (DNA): TGTGCCAGCAGCCAAGAAGGGACGGGAGATCAGCCCCAGCATTTT.

This clone was recorded a few times. This chain joins TRBV7-2 and TRBJ1-2; 8 positions agree with TRBD1. The CDR3 is 14 amino acids. Germline CDR1 and CDR2: SGHTA and FQGNSA. Unmatched junction bases numbered 8, after V lost 5 bases and J lost 6 bases. The CDR3 spells CASSTRRDRNGYTF. CDR3 nucleotide sequence: TGTGCCAGCAGCACCCGCCGGGACAGGAATGGCTACACCTTC.

This sequence joins TRBV7-3 and TRBJ1-1, with a tentative D call TRBD1 (6 bases). Germline CDR1 reads SGHTA; CDR2 reads FQGTGA. This CDR3 region has 12 residues. The V end lost 5 bases, the J end lost 8 bases, and 12 bases lay between the germline ends. The CDR3 is CASSPGGTEAFF. In DNA, the CDR3 is TGTGCCAGCAGCCCGGGGGGGACAGAAGCTTTCTTT.

The rearrangement links TRBV28 to TRBJ1-1, with TRBD1 identical over 9 bases. Germline CDR1 and CDR2: MDHEN and SYDVKM. The CDR3 runs 19 residues. V trimming: 1 base; J trimming: 0 bases; junction bases outside the gene matches: 12. The CDR3 loop is CASSLFRTGGPSMNTEAFF. Written as DNA, the CDR3 is TGTGCCAGCAGTTTATTCCGTACAGGGGGCCCCTCTATGAACACTGAAGCTTTCTTT.

The chain recombines TRBV5-1 with TRBJ2-1; D ambiguous. The CDR3 extends over 14 amino acids. The V gene lost 2 bases and the J gene lost 0 bases, with 6 bases spanning the gap. The germline CDR1 and CDR2 sequences are SGHRS and YFSETQ. The CDR3 protein is CASSFGSSYNEQFF. The CDR3 nucleotides read TGCGCCAGCAGCTTCGGTAGCTCCTACAATGAGCAGTTCTTC. Variable domain in full (rest from reference TRBV5-1 and TRBJ2-1): KAGVTQTPRYLIKTRGQQVTLSCSPISGHRSVSWYQQTPGQGLQFLFEYFSETQRNKGNFPGRFSGRQFSNSRSEMNVSTLELGDSALYLCASSFGSSYNEQFFGPGTRLTVL.

This sequence joins TRBV4-1 and TRBJ2-2; D possibly corresponds to TRBD1 (8 bases). The CDR3 runs to 17 residues. V was trimmed by 3 bases and J by 4 bases, leaving 18 bases between them. Germline loops: CDR1 MGHRA, CDR2 YSYEKL. In DNA form, the CDR3 reads TGCGCCAGCAGCCAGCAACAGGGGGGGCTAGTCACCGGGGAGCTGTTTTTT. This encodes CASSQQQGGLVTGELFF.

The CDR3 DNA reads as TGTGCCAGCAGCGTAGAGGGACTGGTTACAGATACGCAGTATTTT. Translation gives CASSVEGLVTDTQYF. This rearrangement joins TRBV9 to TRBJ2-3; D is perhaps TRBD2 (6 bases). The length of the CDR3 is 15 residues. CDR1 SGDLS and CDR2 YYNGEE come from the germline V gene. With 0 bases removed from V and 3 bases from J, the gap between germline ends came to 11 bases.